This TCR beta chain was identified in a study of beta chain features in type 1 diabetes. As concerns this clone: The antigen is unknown.

Sorting based on CD45RO/CCR7/CD25/CD127/CD95/CD27 separated CD4+ naive, central memory, regulatory and stem cell-like memory cells. Each sorted population was over 95% pure. General study points: Type 1 diabetes patients showed a moderate but significant shortening of TCRB CDR3s in all four CD4+ subsets. Equally in patients and controls, PCR might preferentially amplify shorter templates.

The junction had 2 bases not matched to a gene; V was cut back by 1 base and J by 3 bases. Germline lookup yields CDR1 SGHRS and CDR2 YFSETQ. This CDR3 has 15 residues. The entirety of the isolated RNA underwent reverse transcription, so expressed TCRB transcripts were sequenced. Method: immunoSEQ multiplex PCR; TCRdb's copy keeps in-frame clones and lacks some. The table lists about 700,000 clones, 13% of them singletons. The clonotype originates from a man between 18 and 29 years old with type 1 diabetes. The sequencing sample was made of naive CD4+ T cells from blood. The chain employs TRBV5-1 and TRBJ1-4; 8 bases fit TRBD1. DNA for the CDR3: TGCGCCAGCAGCTTGCAGGGGGCCGCTAATGAAAAACTGTTTTTT. Translating gives CASSLQGAANEKLFF.